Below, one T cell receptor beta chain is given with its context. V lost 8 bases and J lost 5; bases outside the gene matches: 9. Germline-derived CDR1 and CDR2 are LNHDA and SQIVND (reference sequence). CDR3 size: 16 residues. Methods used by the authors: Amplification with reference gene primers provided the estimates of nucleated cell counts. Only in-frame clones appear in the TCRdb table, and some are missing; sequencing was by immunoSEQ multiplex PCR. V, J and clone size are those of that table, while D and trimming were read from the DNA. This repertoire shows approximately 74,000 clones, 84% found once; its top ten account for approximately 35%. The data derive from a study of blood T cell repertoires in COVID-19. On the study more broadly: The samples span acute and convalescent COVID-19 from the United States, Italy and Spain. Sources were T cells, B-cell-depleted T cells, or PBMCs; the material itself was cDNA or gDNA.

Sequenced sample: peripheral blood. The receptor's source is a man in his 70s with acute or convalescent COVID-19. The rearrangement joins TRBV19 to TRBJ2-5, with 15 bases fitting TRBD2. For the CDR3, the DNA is TGTGCCAGTCGTAGCTTCGGACTAGCGGGAGGGGAGACCCAGTACTTC. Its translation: CASRSFGLAGGETQYF.